These 14 T cell receptor beta chains came from one sample sequenced in a study of T cells in Graves' hyperthyroidism and ophthalmopathy. Authors of the study amplified TCR beta CDR3 regions from RNA transcripts. First-round RT-PCR with HTBI primers amplified the TCR CDR3 region. One entry per CDR3 protein, called by TCRdb with MiXCR from the multiplex PCR reads. The data show under 650,000 distinct CDR3 sequences, around 15% seen once. The sample taken for sequencing was blood. These receptors all stem from a woman aged 25 to 39 with Graves' hyperthyroidism.

This clonotype was found many times. This rearrangement joins TRBV7-9 to TRBJ2-1, with D perhaps being TRBD1 or TRBD2 (5 bases each). CDR1 and CDR2 from the germline V gene are SEHNR and FQNEAQ (reference sequence). The length of the CDR3 is 14 residues. V shed 4 bases and J shed 2 bases, with 9 bases lying between them. The DNA of the CDR3 is TGTGCCAGCAGCTCCGGGGCGACCTACAATGAGCAGTTCTTC. This translates into CASSSGATYNEQFF.

The genes are TRBV5-5 and TRBJ2-7, with unresolved D. Germline CDR1 is SGHKS and CDR2 is YYEKEE (reference sequence). V lost 0 bases to trimming and J lost 3 bases, with 10 bases between them. This CDR3 region has 14 residues. The CDR3 sequence is CASSLAWVSYEQYF. CDR3 coding DNA: TGTGCCAGCAGCTTGGCTTGGGTTAGCTACGAGCAGTACTTC.

This chain uses TRBV30 with TRBJ2-1; D remains ambiguous. CDR1 is GTSNPN and CDR2 is SVGIG in the germline V gene (reference sequence). V lost 3 bases to trimming and J lost 3 bases, with 6 bases between them. The CDR3 spans 12 residues. The CDR3 reads CAWSVFYNEQFF. The CDR3 DNA sequence: TGTGCCTGGAGCGTCTTCTACAATGAGCAGTTCTTC.

The chain is built from TRBV11-3 and TRBJ2-4, with D possibly being TRBD1 (7 bases). This CDR3 has 13 residues. Trimming removed 5 bases from V and 6 bases from J, with 11 bases in between. In germline, CDR1 is SGHNT, CDR2 YENEEA. CDR3 bases: TGTGCCAGCAGCGCGGGACAGACAAACATTCAGTACTTC. This codes for CASSAGQTNIQYF.

In this sample, this clonotype turned up many times. The V gene is TRBV7-2, the J gene TRBJ2-5; 13 bases map to TRBD2. Unmatched junction bases numbered 7, after V lost 5 bases and J lost 1 base. CDR3 size: 17 residues. Germline CDR1 and CDR2: SGHTA and FQGNSA. CDR3 sequence (DNA): TGTGCCAGCAGCGAACGGCGACTAGCGGGAGGCCAAGAGACCCAGTACTTC. Translation: CASSERRLAGGQETQYF. Based on the CDR3 plus reference TRBV7-2 and TRBJ2-5, the full variable domain is GAGVSQSPSNKVTEKGKDVELRCDPISGHTALYWYRQSLGQGLEFLIYFQGNSAPDKSGLPSDRFSAERTGGSVSTLTIQRTQQEDSAVYLCASSERRLAGGQETQYFGPGTRLLVL.

This clonotype was observed a handful of times. The CDR3 loop reads CASSVVDSNNSPLHF. CDR3 sequence (DNA): TGTGCCAGCAGCGTAGTGGACAGCAATAATTCACCCCTCCACTTT. V usage is TRBV9 and J usage is TRBJ1-6; TRBD1 is a possible D gene (6 bases). Trimming pared 0 bases from V and 5 bases from J, leaving 9 bases between. The CDR3 is 15 amino acids. Germline lookup yields CDR1 SGDLS and CDR2 YYNGEE.

The sample holds many counts of this clonotype. The V gene is TRBV2, the J gene TRBJ1-4; TRBD1 aligns across 7 bases. Unmatched junction bases numbered 2, after V lost 6 bases and J lost 10 bases. CDR3 length: 11 residues. The germline V gene has CDR1 SNHLY and CDR2 FYNNEI. CDR3 residues: CASRAGGKLFF. The CDR3 DNA reads TGTGCCAGCAGGGCAGGGGGAAAACTGTTTTTT.

This clonotype was counted ten times or more. The chain carries TRBV6-2 or TRBV6-3 and TRBJ1-2; D unresolved. The V gene's germline CDR1 is MNHEY and CDR2 SVGEGT. Between the trimmed V and J ends, which lost 6 bases and 0 bases, there was a span of 11 bases. The CDR3 has 14 residues. The CDR3 nucleotides read TGTGCCAGCAGCTTGGTGATGACTAACTATGGCTACACCTTC. Protein: CASSLVMTNYGYTF.

The chain joins TRBV12-3 or TRBV12-4 to TRBJ2-5, with D tentatively TRBD2 (6 bases). This CDR3 has 14 amino acids. Trimming pared 2 bases from V and 5 bases from J, leaving 12 bases between. The CDR3 spells CASSLIPGEETQYF. CDR3 coding DNA: TGTGCCAGCAGTTTAATTCCGGGAGAGGAGACCCAGTACTTC.

This clonotype was found many times. V is TRBV28 and J is TRBJ2-7; 9 bases agree with TRBD1. This CDR3 contains 15 residues. Trimming cost V 4 bases and J 1 base; bases outside gene matches: 5. The germline V gene has CDR1 MDHEN and CDR2 SYDVKM. The CDR3 sequence is CASSWDRVRSYEQYF. The CDR3 region has the DNA TGTGCCAGCAGTTGGGACAGGGTACGGTCCTACGAGCAGTACTTC.

Ten or more counts support this clonotype. The genes are TRBV3-1 and TRBJ1-5, with a tentative D call TRBD1 (5 bases). The CDR3 extends over 15 amino acids. Trimming took off 3 bases at V and 3 bases at J, with 12 bases between the two ends. In germline, CDR1 is LGHDT, CDR2 YNNKEL (reference sequence). The CDR3 loop is CASSQAMGDNQPQHF. The DNA of the CDR3 is TGTGCCAGCAGCCAGGCCATGGGGGACAATCAGCCCCAGCATTTT. Full variable domain (rest looked up from reference TRBV3-1 and TRBJ1-5): DTAVSQTPKYLVTQMGNDKSIKCEQNLGHDTMYWYKQDSKKFLKIMFSYNNKELIINETVPNRFSPKSPDKAHLNLHINSLELGDSAVYFCASSQAMGDNQPQHFGDGTRLSIL.

This clonotype was detected a few times. V gene TRBV7-2 combines with J gene TRBJ2-1, with 14 bases lining up with TRBD2. V trimming: 5 bases; J trimming: 15 bases; junction bases outside the gene matches: 12. The germline gives CDR1 SGHTA, CDR2 FQGNSA. The CDR3 sequence is 15 residues long. CDR3 sequence reads: CASSPWTSGRTIRFF. The CDR3 bases are TGTGCCAGCAGCCCCTGGACTAGCGGGAGGACAATTCGGTTCTTC.

This clonotype has only a few counts. The V and J genes are TRBV20-1 and TRBJ2-7, with 10 bases lining up with TRBD2. CDR1 is DFQATT, CDR2 SNEGSKA, per germline (reference sequence). CDR3 length: 14 amino acids. V shed 3 bases and J 7 bases; nucleotides not matched to a gene: 9. The chain's CDR3 is CSARSRSSGSEQYF. In nucleotides, the CDR3 is TGCAGTGCTAGGTCCCGCTCTAGCGGGAGTGAGCAGTACTTC.

This clonotype was recorded many times. This chain uses TRBV7-9 with TRBJ2-3; D gene uncertain. The CDR3 loop spans 13 amino acids. Germline CDR1 and CDR2: SEHNR and FQNEAQ (reference sequence). The V gene lost 2 bases and the J gene lost 6 bases, with 9 bases spanning the gap. The CDR3 DNA reads TGTGCCAGCAGCTTAAACTCCCGGGATACGCAGTATTTT. Translation: CASSLNSRDTQYF.